What follows are 29 T cell receptor beta chains derived from one specimen sequenced in a study of T cell responses to AZD1222 COVID-19 vaccine. Clones were read by immunoSEQ multiplex PCR, and TCRdb kept only the in-frame ones, dropping some. The sample holds about 150,000 clones, around nine tenths seen once. This sample comprised peripheral blood, obtained after recovery from COVID-19. These TCRs come from an adult who had recovered from COVID-19.

The chain recombines TRBV28 with TRBJ2-7; 8 bases are shared with TRBD1. Germline CDR1 is MDHEN and CDR2 is SYDVKM. CDR3 size: 12 residues. The J segment lost 6 bases and the V segment lost 4 bases, leaving 2 bases of the junction unmatched. CDR3 in amino acids: CASSWTGSEQYF. CDR3 DNA sequence: TGTGCCAGCAGTTGGACAGGGAGCGAGCAGTACTTC.

J is TRBJ1-1 and V is TRBV5-1, with 8 bases lining up with TRBD1. Germline V lookup: CDR1 SGHRS, CDR2 YFSETQ. CDR3 size: 14 residues. V was pared by 4 bases and J by 1 base, with 3 bases of the junction left unmatched. CDR3 nucleotides: TGCGCCAGCAGCCTGGGACAGGAGAACACTGAAGCTTTCTTT. Translation gives CASSLGQENTEAFF.

Concerning this clone: This specimen includes other DNA sequences encoding the same CDR3. The rearrangement joins TRBV5-4 to TRBJ1-2; D is unclear. Germline V gene sequence: CDR1 SGHNT, CDR2 YYREEE (reference sequence). CDR3 length: 12 residues. V was clipped by 2 bases and J by 4 bases, with 6 bases between them. The CDR3 is CASSLEGYGYTF. The DNA of the CDR3 is TGTGCCAGCAGCTTAGAAGGCTATGGCTACACCTTC.

The chain combines TRBV9 with TRBJ2-3; TRBD2 matches 10 bases. V trimming: 0 bases; J trimming: 6 bases; junction bases outside the gene matches: 10. The CDR3 is 17 amino acids. Germline lookup yields CDR1 SGDLS and CDR2 YYNGEE. CDR3 protein: CASSVASGGPLRDTQYF. The CDR3 DNA reads TGTGCCAGCAGCGTAGCTAGCGGGGGTCCTCTCAGGGATACGCAGTATTTT.

Only a few counts were recorded for this clone. This chain joins TRBV29-1 and TRBJ1-4, with a tentative D call TRBD1 (5 bases). The germline CDR1 and CDR2 sequences are SQVTM and ANQGSEA. V shed 1 base and J shed 5 bases, with 11 bases lying between them. The CDR3 covers 14 residues. The CDR3 bases are TGCAGCGTTGAAGGGGGCACACAGAATGAAAAACTGTTTTTT. It yields the protein CSVEGGTQNEKLFF.

The rearrangement links TRBV7-2 to TRBJ1-1; D unresolved. CDR1 and CDR2 from the germline V gene are SGHTA and FQGNSA. Trimming pared 0 bases from V and 10 bases from J, leaving 12 bases between. The CDR3 is made up of 13 amino acids. Here the CDR3 DNA reads TGTGCCAGCAGCTTAGCGCAGATGGCCGCAGCTTTCTTT. Protein: CASSLAQMAAAFF.

This clone has more than one count but fewer than ten. The chain employs TRBV7-9 and TRBJ1-4; 9 positions agree with TRBD1. CDR1 is SEHNR, CDR2 FQNEAQ, per germline (reference sequence). The CDR3 has 14 amino acids. V trimming: 1 base; J trimming: 10 bases; junction bases outside the gene matches: 4. For the CDR3, the DNA is TGTGCCAGCAGCTTAGGACAGGGGGACGGAAAACTGTTTTTT. Protein: CASSLGQGDGKLFF.

The gene calls are TRBV25-1 and TRBJ2-5; D might be TRBD2 (6 bases). The CDR3 runs 12 residues. Germline CDR1 MGHDK, CDR2 SYGVNS. Trimming cost V 1 base and J 7 bases, with 7 bases left between them. DNA of the CDR3: TGTGCCAGCAGTGAATTCGGGGGGACCCAGTACTTC. Residues: CASSEFGGTQYF.

The chain has TRBV3-1 (or the pseudogene TRBV3-2) and TRBJ2-3; 9 nucleotides agree with TRBD2. V lost 4 bases to trimming and J lost 2 bases; unmatched junction nucleotides: 4. This CDR3 comprises 15 residues. Germline-derived CDR1 and CDR2 are LGHDT and YNNKEL (reference sequence). Here the CDR3 DNA reads TGTGCCAGCAGCCCTAGCGGGGAGTACACAGATACGCAGTATTTT. It translates to CASSPSGEYTDTQYF.

The chain recombines TRBV19 with TRBJ2-3; D not resolved. V was clipped by 0 bases and J by 6 bases, with 10 bases between them. This CDR3 spans 14 amino acids. Looked up from germline, CDR1 is LNHDA and CDR2 is SQIVND (reference sequence). The CDR3 sequence is CASSIDFSVDTQYF. The CDR3 coding sequence is TGTGCCAGTAGTATAGACTTCTCGGTCGATACGCAGTATTTT.

The CDR3: CASSPTPGQTPYGYTF. CDR3 bases: TGTGCCAGCAGCCCTACTCCGGGACAGACGCCCTATGGCTACACCTTC. The rearrangement uses TRBV7-9 and TRBJ1-2, with 7 bases aligning to TRBD1. V was pared by 5 bases and J by 4 bases, with 13 bases of the junction left unmatched. Germline V gene sequence: CDR1 SEHNR, CDR2 FQNEAQ (reference sequence). The CDR3 has 16 amino acids.

The chain couples TRBV18 to TRBJ2-3; 11 nucleotides line up with TRBD2. V lost 3 bases, J lost 2 bases, and 4 bases stayed unmatched. CDR1 and CDR2 (germline): KGHSH, LQKENI. This CDR3 has 16 residues. The CDR3 nucleotides are TGTGCCAGCTCACCTTTAGCGGGAGGGCCCACAGATACGCAGTATTTT. This encodes CASSPLAGGPTDTQYF.

The chain carries TRBV5-1 and TRBJ2-3; TRBD2 aligns across 12 bases. Germline CDR1 and CDR2: SGHRS and YFSETQ. The CDR3 totals 17 residues. The trim removed 3 bases at V and 4 bases at J, leaving 9 bases unmatched. DNA of the CDR3: TGCGCCAGCAGCTCGGGACTAGCGGGTCTTCGGGCAGATACGCAGTATTTT. This codes for CASSSGLAGLRADTQYF.

The chain links TRBV7-9 to TRBJ2-7; D might be TRBD1 or TRBD2, each matching 5 bases. V was shortened by 2 bases and J by 6 bases, with 14 bases between the two germline ends. Germline V gene lookup returns CDR1 SEHNR and CDR2 FQNEAQ (reference sequence). The CDR3 sequence is 14 residues long. The CDR3 DNA reads TGTGCCAGCAGCTTACCCAGTGGGGGATTCGAGCAGTACTTC. Protein sequence: CASSLPSGGFEQYF.

This clone was counted a single time. Other DNA sequences of this sample code for an identical CDR3. V is TRBV19 and J is TRBJ2-7; 9 bases map to TRBD1. Germline V gene data show CDR1 as LNHDA and CDR2 as SQIVND (reference sequence). Trimming at V came to 8 bases and at J to 2 bases, leaving 7 bases not matched to a gene. The CDR3 sequence is 14 residues long. The CDR3 reads CASSSGTGPYEQYF. The CDR3 region has the DNA TGTGCCAGTTCTTCCGGGACAGGGCCCTACGAGCAGTACTTC. The full variable domain, its missing parts supplied by reference TRBV19 and TRBJ2-7, is DGGITQSPKYLFRKEGQNVTLSCEQNLNHDAMYWYRQDPGQGLRLIYYSQIVNDFQKGDIAEGYSVSREKKESFPLTVTSAQKNPTAFYLCASSSGTGPYEQYFGPGTRLTVT.

This chain joins TRBV19 and TRBJ1-2; no definite D call. V lost 5 bases and J lost 4, with 8 bases in between. The CDR3 has 12 amino acids. Germline-derived CDR1 and CDR2 are LNHDA and SQIVND (reference sequence). DNA of the CDR3: TGTGCCAGTAGTCAGAGAGTCTATGGCTACACCTTC. Protein: CASSQRVYGYTF.

The chain joins TRBV5-6 to TRBJ2-5, with D perhaps matching TRBD1 (6 bases). The V gene's germline CDR1 is SGHDT and CDR2 YYEEEE. CDR3 length: 15 residues. V was clipped by 3 bases and J by 2 bases, with 14 bases between them. Written as DNA, the CDR3 is TGTGCCAGCAGCTGGCTAGGGACACTACAAGAGACCCAGTACTTC. This sequence encodes CASSWLGTLQETQYF.

DNA of the CDR3: TGTGCCAGCAGCGTAGCGGACGACTCAGGGTCCTACGAGCAGTACTTC. This sequence encodes CASSVADDSGSYEQYF. V and J are TRBV9 and TRBJ2-7; D is possibly TRBD1 (5 bases). This CDR3 contains 16 residues. Trimming stripped 0 bases from V and 1 base from J, with 14 bases between. CDR1 is SGDLS and CDR2 is YYNGEE in the germline V gene.

The chain carries TRBV18 and TRBJ1-2; 9 bases match TRBD1. V was clipped by 3 bases and J by 5 bases; unmatched bases: 4. In germline, CDR1 is KGHSH, CDR2 LQKENI. The CDR3 covers 14 residues. CDR3 bases: TGTGCCAGCTCACCTTCGGACAGGGGTTATGGCTACACCTTC. Translating gives CASSPSDRGYGYTF.

This chain uses TRBV7-9 with TRBJ2-5; TRBD2 matches 16 bases. Germline V CDR1 and CDR2: SEHNR, FQNEAQ (reference sequence). CDR3 size: 17 residues. V was clipped by 3 bases and J by 3 bases; unmatched bases: 4. For the CDR3, the DNA is TGTGCCAGCAGCTTGGGACTAGCGGGGGGGGCAGAAGAGACCCAGTACTTC. Translating it yields CASSLGLAGGAEETQYF.

The chain employs TRBV11-2 and TRBJ2-1; TRBD2 might be the D (6 bases). Trimming left V 5 bases short and J 0 bases short, with 14 bases between. The CDR3 consists of 16 residues. The germline V gene encodes CDR1 SGHAT and CDR2 FQNNGV. The CDR3 DNA sequence: TGTGCCAGCAGCGCGGGGACTGAGAGCTCCTACAATGAGCAGTTCTTC. Translated: CASSAGTESSYNEQFF.

V usage is TRBV7-8 and J usage is TRBJ1-2, with unresolved D. V was trimmed by 1 base and J by 8 bases, leaving 14 bases between them. The CDR3 covers 14 residues. The germline V gene has CDR1 SGHVS and CDR2 FQNEAQ. The CDR3 sequence: CASSLGSLAEGYTF. In nucleotides, the CDR3 is TGTGCCAGCAGCTTAGGGTCCCTTGCCGAAGGCTACACCTTC.

The J gene is TRBJ2-7, the V gene TRBV9, with 8 bases that match TRBD1. V dropped 3 bases and J dropped 4; count of bases not matched to a gene: 9. The length of the CDR3 is 15 residues. CDR1 and CDR2 from the germline V gene are SGDLS and YYNGEE. The chain's CDR3 is CASSARDRFGYEQYF. The CDR3 bases are TGTGCCAGCAGCGCCCGGGACAGGTTCGGGTACGAGCAGTACTTC. Filled out from reference TRBV9 and TRBJ2-7, the complete variable domain reads DSGVTQTPKHLITATGQRVTLRCSPRSGDLSVYWYQQSLDQGLQFLIQYYNGEERAKGNILERFSAQQFPDLHSELNLSSLELGDSALYFCASSARDRFGYEQYFGPGTRLTVT.

The count of this clone is one. The CDR3 reads CASSQVGLGDEQYF. The CDR3 nucleotides read TGTGCCAGCAGCCAAGTGGGCCTTGGGGACGAGCAGTACTTC. The rearrangement uses TRBV4-2 and TRBJ2-7; D gene ambiguous. The V gene's germline CDR1 is LGHNA and CDR2 YNFKEQ. Between the trimmed V and J ends, which lost 1 base and 5 bases, there was a span of 12 bases. This CDR3 is 14 amino acids long.

This chain uses TRBV19 with TRBJ2-7, with D tentatively TRBD2 (7 bases). V gave up 4 bases and J gave up 2 bases, with 15 bases separating them. Germline V gene lookup returns CDR1 LNHDA and CDR2 SQIVND (reference sequence). The CDR3 covers 15 residues. CDR3 coding DNA: TGTGCCAGTAGTACGAAGGACGGGGGGCCCTACGAGCAGTACTTC. It specifies CASSTKDGGPYEQYF.

The chain links TRBV2 to TRBJ1-5; D unresolved. This CDR3 contains 15 residues. The germline CDR1 and CDR2 sequences are SNHLY and FYNNEI. V lost 6 bases to trimming and J lost 0 bases, with 12 bases between them. The CDR3 sequence is CASSYSPYSNQPQHF. DNA for the CDR3: TGTGCCAGCAGCTACAGCCCTTATAGCAATCAGCCCCAGCATTTT. The complete variable domain, with remaining parts taken from reference TRBV2 and TRBJ1-5, reads EPEVTQTPSHQVTQMGQEVILRCVPISNHLYFYWYRQILGQKVEFLVSFYNNEISEKSEIFDDQFSVERPDGSNFTLKIRSTKLEDSAMYFCASSYSPYSNQPQHFGDGTRLSIL.

The rearrangement joins TRBV4-1 to TRBJ2-5; D is perhaps TRBD1 (5 bases). CDR1 and CDR2 from the germline V gene are MGHRA and YSYEKL. CDR3 length: 12 amino acids. V was shortened by 3 bases and J by 7 bases, with 9 bases between the two germline ends. The CDR3 sequence: CASSHTQGTQYF. The CDR3 coding sequence is TGCGCCAGCAGCCACACTCAGGGGACCCAGTACTTC.

The chain carries TRBV2 and TRBJ1-5; D is uncertain. V dropped 5 bases and J dropped 4 bases, with 12 bases sitting between them. There are 14 residues in the CDR3. Germline V gene lookup returns CDR1 SNHLY and CDR2 FYNNEI. CDR3 bases: TGTGCCAGCAGTCCAGCCTTACAGAATCAGCCCCAGCATTTT. This sequence encodes CASSPALQNQPQHF.

A word on this clone: The sample has other DNA sequences that encode this CDR3 too. The chain combines TRBV6-4 with TRBJ1-2; D uncertain. Looked up from germline, CDR1 is MRHNA and CDR2 is SNTAGT. The V end was cut by 3 bases, the J end by 2 bases, with 7 bases between. This CDR3 contains 13 residues. In DNA, the CDR3 is TGTGCCAGCAGTGAAACAGCAAACTATGGCTACACCTTC. It yields the protein CASSETANYGYTF.